This TCR beta chain was profiled in a study of vaccination effects on CD4 cells after COVID-19 (dated 2022 in TCRdb). Notes on the research overall: Each participant received two doses of an mRNA SARS-CoV-2 vaccine, either BNT162b2 or mRNA-1273. In both COVID-19 convalescent patients and infection-naive vaccine recipients, the study compared SARS-CoV-2 spike-specific CD4+ TCR repertoires from before mRNA vaccination with those from after it. A total of ten to eleven COVID-19 convalescent patients and several SARS-CoV-2-naive healthy vaccine recipients were included in the full study. The Oncomine TCR Beta short-read assay on an Illumina iSeq 100 was used to sequence cultures from other donors in the study. Paper-wide results and their limitations: At late post-vaccination timepoints, both infection-induced and vaccine-induced clones showed marked clonal contraction, consistent with waning T cell responses. The study was limited by a small number of convalescent patients and lacked early post-infection timepoints. In healthy vaccine recipients, vaccine-induced clones were almost all SARS-CoV-2 mono-reactive, with only 1 of 255 cross-reactive with common cold coronaviruses.

CDR3 length: 16 amino acids, cysteine to phenylalanine. Here the CDR3 DNA is all that survives: 48 bases in frame from base 1. The germline V gene gives CDR1 as MGHRA and CDR2 as YSYEKL. V lost 0 bases and J lost 0 bases; the stretch between them is 9 bases long. In the ViraFEST assay, PBMC were stimulated with viral peptide pools, and TCR sequencing was then used to find antigen-specific CD4+ T cell clonotypes based on their expansion. After less than 13 days of culture, CD4+ T cells were isolated with the EasySep CD4+ T cell isolation kit. Negative nucleocapsid antibody results before and after vaccination confirmed that the healthy vaccine recipients had no prior SARS-CoV-2 infection. A few million PBMC per well were cultured with 10 ug/ml peptides in IMDM containing approximately 4.7% human AB serum, about 9.7 IU/ml IL-2 and gentamicin. Half of the culture medium was replaced with fresh IL-2-containing medium on days 3 and 7. Unless noted otherwise, every peptide stimulation condition was grown in triplicate wells. PBMC were separated from whole blood using Ficoll-Paque Plus gradient centrifugation and were then either cryopreserved at -140C or used fresh. Overlapping peptide pools spanned the spike proteins of SARS-CoV-2 and the common cold coronaviruses HCoV-NL63, HCoV-OC43 and HCoV-229E. The QIAamp micro DNA kit was used to extract genomic DNA from the cultured CD4+ T cells.

A word on this clone: Its target antigen remains unknown. No much larger clone is present one base from it, and per-base qualities are unavailable.

Libraries were made using the immunoSEQ multiplex PCR assay. DNA from the cultured, isolated CD4+ T cells was subjected to TCR beta CDR3 sequencing. For the original study's pipeline: Non-productive TCR sequences were removed and reads were trimmed to the CDR3 region, keeping CDR3s of at least 7 amino acids. Antigen-specific clonotypes were identified using the MANAFEST web app by comparison of expansion in peptide wells against reference cultures. Positive clones required FDR<0.05 expansion versus reference and all other wells, odds ratio above 5, and frequency above 0.1% in two replicate wells. Cross-reactive clonotypes were defined as significantly expanded in SARS-CoV-2 spike wells and in at least one common cold coronavirus spike condition. CDR3 similarity was assessed by Levenshtein distance using the stringdist R package, and unrooted trees were constructed with ape in R 3.6.1. Entries here come from immuneACCESS through TCRdb and include only in-frame sequences with V and J called. Some clones fail to appear in such tables; in the studies checked, an unresolved V gene covers under half of the shortfall, and the cause of the remainder is unknown. V, J and clone size are taken as reported in that table, and D and trimming were inferred from the DNA itself. This sample comprises about 24,000 clones, less than 80% of them detected only once. The top ten constitute less than 3.5% of the sample.

The starting material was CD4+ T cells from PBMCs cultured with SARS-CoV-2 spike peptides, obtained before COVID-19 vaccination. Interpreted using the paper, the cell subset or site label stands for: SARS-CoV-2 spike overlapping peptide pool stimulation. The sequence came from a human donor who received a COVID-19 vaccine. The V gene is TRBV4-1 and the J gene is TRBJ1-5; too little of a D gene remains to name it. The nucleotide sequence reads as follows: TGCGCCAGCAGCCAAGATTCCGACTTTAGCAATCAGCCCCAGCATTTT. Translated, this is CASSQDSDFSNQPQHF.